This T cell receptor beta chain stems from a study of cytomegalovirus exposure and HLA in healthy donors. The study, taken as a whole, reports: In a later analysis, HLA-associated TCR beta chains were more clonally expanded than equally common others. The study had only CMV serostatus as immune exposure information. V- and J-gene trimming of TCR beta was linked (in a later analysis) to a missense DCLRE1C variant.

PCR involved 60 Vbeta and 13 Jbeta primers. The assay was immunoSEQ multiplex PCR, and TCRdb's table has in-frame clones only and misses some. The sample has under 150,000 clones; more than 75% are singletons. A remark on this clone: Its antigen is unknown.

This CDR3 is built from 16 residues. Germline lookup yields CDR1 SGHRS and CDR2 YFSETQ. V dropped 2 bases and J dropped 0 bases, with 11 bases sitting between them. This clonotype was obtained from a woman aged 40 to 50 in good health and CMV-seropositive. The chain links TRBV5-1 to TRBJ2-2, with D possibly matching TRBD1 (6 bases). The sequencing sample was made of PBMCs. Here the CDR3 DNA reads TGCGCCAGCAGCTTACAGGGCTACTCGAACACCGGGGAGCTGTTTTTT. Translating it yields CASSLQGYSNTGELFF. The whole variable domain, filled in from reference TRBV5-1 and TRBJ2-2, reads KAGVTQTPRYLIKTRGQQVTLSCSPISGHRSVSWYQQTPGQGLQFLFEYFSETQRNKGNFPGRFSGRQFSNSRSEMNVSTLELGDSALYLCASSLQGYSNTGELFFGEGSRLTVL.